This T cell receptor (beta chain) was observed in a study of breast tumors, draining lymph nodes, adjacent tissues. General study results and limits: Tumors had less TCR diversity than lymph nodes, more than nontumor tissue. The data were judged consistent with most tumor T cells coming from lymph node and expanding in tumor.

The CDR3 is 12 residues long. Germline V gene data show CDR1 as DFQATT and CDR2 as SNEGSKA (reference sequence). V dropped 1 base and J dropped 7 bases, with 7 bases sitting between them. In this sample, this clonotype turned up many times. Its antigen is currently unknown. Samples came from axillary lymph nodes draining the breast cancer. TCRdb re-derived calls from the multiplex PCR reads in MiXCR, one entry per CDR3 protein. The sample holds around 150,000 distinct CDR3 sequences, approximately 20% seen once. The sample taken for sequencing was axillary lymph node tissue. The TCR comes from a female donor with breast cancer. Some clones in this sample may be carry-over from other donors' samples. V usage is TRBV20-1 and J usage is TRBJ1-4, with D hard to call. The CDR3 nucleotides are TGCAGTGCTAGAGGCTCGAGTGAAAAACTGTTTTTT. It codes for CSARGSSEKLFF.